A single sample is the source of the 23 T cell receptor beta chains below, sequenced in a study of T cells in Graves' hyperthyroidism and ophthalmopathy. RNA transcripts served as the template for amplifying TCR beta CDR3 regions. The HTBI primer set was used in a first-round RT-PCR of the TCR CDR3. MiXCR, run by TCRdb on the multiplex PCR reads, gives a single entry per CDR3 protein. The sample has approximately 740,000 distinct CDR3 sequences, less than 15% seen once. The sequenced material came from blood. Receptors were obtained from a woman between 18 and 29 years old with Graves' hyperthyroidism.

This clonotype was observed a handful of times. The chain recombines TRBV19 with TRBJ1-1; TRBD1 might be the D (5 bases). Germline CDR1 LNHDA, CDR2 SQIVND (reference sequence). V lost 5 bases and J lost 6, with 13 bases in between. The CDR3 loop spans 13 amino acids. For the CDR3, the DNA is TGTGCCAGTAGTTCGAGGGGTCGGTCTGAAGCTTTCTTT. Protein product: CASSSRGRSEAFF.

This clonotype was observed many times. The chain recombines TRBV28 with TRBJ2-3, with a possible D match to TRBD2 (5 bases). This CDR3 comprises 16 residues. CDR1 is MDHEN, CDR2 SYDVKM, per germline. V lost 4 bases and J lost 0, with 14 bases in between. For the CDR3, the DNA is TGTGCCAGCAGTTCGTGGACTGGCACTAGCACAGATACGCAGTATTTT. This sequence encodes CASSSWTGTSTDTQYF.

The chain has TRBV12-3 or TRBV12-4 and TRBJ1-5; D unclear. The CDR3 loop spans 14 amino acids. Trimming pared 3 bases from V and 2 bases from J, leaving 8 bases between. The CDR3 DNA is TGTGCCAGCAGTTTCGCTTCAGGCAATCAGCCCCAGCATTTT. Its translation: CASSFASGNQPQHF.

This clonotype showed up many times. This sequence joins TRBV2 and TRBJ2-7, with TRBD2 matching 14 bases. Germline V gives CDR1 SNHLY, CDR2 FYNNEI. The CDR3 contains 14 residues. The junction had 4 bases not matched to a gene; V was cut back by 6 bases and J by 6 bases. The CDR3 nucleotides read TGTGCCAGCAGAGGGACTAGCGGGAGACTCGAGCAGTACTTC. Its protein product is CASRGTSGRLEQYF.

The gene calls are TRBV4-1 and TRBJ1-1, with D perhaps matching TRBD1 (6 bases). Germline V gene lookup returns CDR1 MGHRA and CDR2 YSYEKL. V was shortened by 4 bases and J by 3 bases, with 24 bases between the two germline ends. CDR3 length equals 18 residues. The CDR3 sequence: CASSPSGGHRVRDTEAFF. For the CDR3, the DNA is TGCGCCAGCAGCCCCTCGGGAGGCCACAGGGTTCGGGACACTGAAGCTTTCTTT.

In the case of this clonotype: A read error is possible here, since a much larger clone lies one base away. The chain combines TRBV20-1 with TRBJ2-3, with D unclear. V gave up 1 base and J gave up 6 bases, with 11 bases separating them. The length of the CDR3 is 13 residues. Germline CDR1 and CDR2: DFQATT and SNEGSKA (reference sequence). The CDR3, as DNA: TGCAGTGCTAGAGCGACCTCAGCGGATACGCAGTATTTT. Its translation: CSARATSADTQYF.

This clonotype was seen repeatedly, ten times or more. The V gene is TRBV20-1, the J gene TRBJ2-3; 12 nucleotides align to TRBD1. Germline CDR1 and CDR2: DFQATT and SNEGSKA (reference sequence). Trimming removed 5 bases from V and 1 base from J; junction bases left unmatched: 10. There are 17 residues in the CDR3. As DNA, the CDR3 is TGCAGTGCTGGGGACAGGGGGCGCGGGCGAGGCACAGATACGCAGTATTTT. Translating it yields CSAGDRGRGRGTDTQYF.

The rearrangement uses TRBV9 and TRBJ2-3; possibly TRBD2 for D (6 bases). Looked up from germline, CDR1 is SGDLS and CDR2 is YYNGEE. The CDR3 is 16 residues long. Trimming took 0 bases from V and 2 from J, leaving 13 bases between them. CDR3 sequence reads: CASSVEGGYNTDTQYF. The CDR3 DNA is TGTGCCAGCAGCGTAGAAGGAGGGTATAACACAGATACGCAGTATTTT.

This clonotype was picked up many times. This chain links TRBV2 with TRBJ2-1; 9 nucleotides line up with TRBD1. The V segment lost 3 bases and the J segment 3 bases; nucleotides outside the gene matches: 3. The germline V gene encodes CDR1 SNHLY and CDR2 FYNNEI. The CDR3 sequence is 15 residues long. CDR3 region: CASSEGQGIYNEQFF. CDR3 coding DNA: TGTGCCAGCAGTGAGGGACAGGGCATCTACAATGAGCAGTTCTTC.

This clonotype was detected ten times or more. The chain is built from TRBV11-2 and TRBJ2-3; D ambiguous. V gave up 6 bases and J gave up 3 bases, with 16 bases separating them. CDR3 length: 15 amino acids. Germline V gene lookup returns CDR1 SGHAT and CDR2 FQNNGV. CDR3 sequence: CASRPVLWDTDTQYF. The DNA of the CDR3 is TGTGCCAGCAGACCCGTTCTATGGGATACAGATACGCAGTATTTT.

This clonotype appeared a few times. The CDR3 loop is CASSSPSLKETQYF. CDR3 DNA: TGTGCCAGTAGCAGTCCCAGTTTGAAAGAGACCCAGTACTTC. V gene TRBV19 combines with J gene TRBJ2-5; D call uncertain. V was trimmed by 6 bases and J by 3 bases, leaving 14 bases between them. There are 14 residues in the CDR3. CDR1 is LNHDA and CDR2 is SQIVND in the germline V gene (reference sequence).

This clonotype turned up a few times. V gene TRBV5-4 combines with J gene TRBJ1-2; no clear D gene. V was pared by 2 bases and J by 8 bases, with 16 bases between. Germline V lookup: CDR1 SGHNT, CDR2 YYREEE (reference sequence). The CDR3 has 14 amino acids. The CDR3 protein is CASSLGNLDGGYTF. As DNA, the CDR3 is TGTGCCAGCAGCTTAGGGAATCTGGACGGAGGCTACACCTTC.

The J gene is TRBJ2-7, the V gene TRBV28, with D tentatively TRBD1 (6 bases). The CDR3 runs 16 residues. Germline-derived CDR1 and CDR2 are MDHEN and SYDVKM. Deletions cut 4 bases from V and 5 bases from J, with 21 bases between. The CDR3 region has the DNA TGTGCCAGCAGTTCAGACACCGGGACAAGGGATGACGAGCAGTACTTC. Its protein is CASSSDTGTRDDEQYF.

This clonotype was found a few times. This chain joins TRBV6-2 or TRBV6-3 and TRBJ1-1; D gene ambiguous. Germline V lookup: CDR1 MNHEY, CDR2 SVGEGT. Between the trimmed V and J ends, which lost 2 bases and 11 bases, there was a span of 12 bases. The CDR3 has 12 amino acids. For the CDR3, the DNA is TGTGCCAGCAGTTACCCAGACCGTGGGGCTTTCTTT. It specifies CASSYPDRGAFF.

Ten or more counts support this clonotype. The rearrangement links TRBV19 to TRBJ2-3, with 12 nucleotides matching TRBD2. Looked up from germline, CDR1 is LNHDA and CDR2 is SQIVND (reference sequence). Germline trimming cut 10 bases from V and 4 bases from J; bases unmatched to any gene: 6. The CDR3 runs to 14 residues. CDR3 residues: CANMTSGSSDTQYF. Here the CDR3 DNA reads TGTGCCAACATGACTAGCGGGAGCTCAGATACGCAGTATTTT.

V is TRBV9 and J is TRBJ1-3, with D possibly TRBD1 on 6 matching bases. CDR1 is SGDLS, CDR2 YYNGEE, per germline. The CDR3 extends over 15 amino acids. The V and J ends lost 3 bases and 0 bases respectively, with 10 bases between them. The chain's CDR3 is CASSGHRDSGNTIYF. CDR3 sequence (DNA): TGTGCCAGCAGCGGACACAGGGACTCTGGAAACACCATATATTTT.

This clonotype has ten or more counts. The chain uses TRBV5-1 and TRBJ1-3; D uncertain. V was cut by 0 bases and J by 1 base, with 11 bases left in between. Germline V gives CDR1 SGHRS, CDR2 YFSETQ. The CDR3 is 16 residues long. The CDR3 loop reads CASSLDSEGSGNTIYF. The CDR3 coding sequence is TGCGCCAGCAGCTTGGACTCGGAAGGGTCTGGAAACACCATATATTTT. The full variable domain, in which reference TRBV5-1 and TRBJ1-3 provide the parts outside the CDR3, is KAGVTQTPRYLIKTRGQQVTLSCSPISGHRSVSWYQQTPGQGLQFLFEYFSETQRNKGNFPGRFSGRQFSNSRSEMNVSTLELGDSALYLCASSLDSEGSGNTIYFGEGSWLTVV.

V gene TRBV12-5 combines with J gene TRBJ2-2; D ambiguous. CDR1 LGHNT and CDR2 FRNRAP come from the germline V gene. Deletions cut 0 bases from V and 6 bases from J, with 2 bases between. The CDR3 loop spans 12 amino acids. The CDR3 loop is CASGLVPGELFF. The CDR3 DNA follows: TGTGCTAGTGGTTTGGTACCCGGGGAGCTGTTTTTT.

This clonotype was picked up many times. J is TRBJ2-1 and V is TRBV2; 8 bases are shared with TRBD2. The V gene end was trimmed by 4 bases and the J gene end by 6 bases; junction bases not matched to a gene: 8. Germline assignment: CDR1 SNHLY and CDR2 FYNNEI. CDR3 size: 15 residues. The CDR3 spells CASSGERELTNEQFF. Written as DNA, the CDR3 is TGTGCCAGCAGTGGCGAGCGGGAGCTGACCAATGAGCAGTTCTTC.

This clonotype occurred a few times. The chain employs TRBV29-1 and TRBJ1-2, with TRBD1 identical over 8 bases. With V trimmed by 3 bases and J by 4 bases, 7 bases remained unmatched. The V gene's germline CDR1 is SQVTM and CDR2 ANQGSEA. This CDR3 has 14 residues. The CDR3 sequence: CSVDPSDRGYGYTF. In DNA, the CDR3 is TGCAGCGTTGACCCGTCCGACAGGGGCTATGGCTACACCTTC.

This clonotype was counted ten times or more. The chain is built from TRBV5-1 and TRBJ1-5; D is ambiguous. Trimming removed 0 bases at V and 5 bases at J, with 6 bases between. The CDR3 extends over 13 amino acids. CDR1 is SGHRS, CDR2 YFSETQ, per germline. The DNA for the CDR3 is TGCGCCAGCAGCTTGGGGGTGCATCAGCCCCAGCATTTT. This gives the protein CASSLGVHQPQHF.

The chain has TRBV20-1 and TRBJ1-4, with no clear D. V shed 2 bases and J shed 3 bases, with 4 bases lying between them. Germline values: CDR1 DFQATT, CDR2 SNEGSKA (reference sequence). The CDR3 has 12 residues. DNA for the CDR3: TGCAGTGCTAGACGGTCTAATGAAAAACTGTTTTTT. This gives the protein CSARRSNEKLFF.

Ten or more counts support this clonotype. The CDR3 DNA reads as TGTGCCAGCAGCTTCGACCTTTTTGCGCGGTGGGGCACAGATACGCAGTATTTT. Protein: CASSFDLFARWGTDTQYF. The chain joins TRBV11-2 to TRBJ2-3; D unclear. V lost 3 bases and J lost 1, with 20 bases in between. Germline values: CDR1 SGHAT, CDR2 FQNNGV. This CDR3 contains 18 residues. The variable domain in full, with the rest retrieved from reference TRBV11-2 and TRBJ2-3, is EAGVAQSPRYKIIEKRQSVAFWCNPISGHATLYWYQQILGQGPKLLIQFQNNGVVDDSQLPKDRFSAERLKGVDSTLKIQPAKLEDSAVYLCASSFDLFARWGTDTQYFGPGTRLTVL.